The sequence of this TCR beta chain was determined in a study of cytomegalovirus exposure and HLA in healthy donors. Study-level results: The study put 150 or so TCR beta chains on its list as cytomegalovirus-associated. The authors later linked a missense DCLRE1C variant to TCR beta V- and J-gene trimming. Later on, an analysis showed TCR association rates differing by HLA locus, with DRB1 the most and HLA-C the fewest.

Amplification used 60 Vbeta primers and 13 Jbeta primers. Method: immunoSEQ multiplex PCR; TCRdb's copy keeps in-frame clones and lacks some. This sample has roughly 150,000 clones, with over 70% found just once. Per the germline V gene, CDR1 is MNHNS and CDR2 is SASEGT. Trimming cost V 5 bases and J 0 bases; bases outside gene matches: 6. The CDR3 is 15 amino acids. As to this clone: As yet, its antigen is unknown.

The origin of this receptor is a male donor in good health and CMV-seronegative. This chain joins TRBV6-1 and TRBJ1-1; 7 positions match TRBD1. The sequencing input was PBMCs. The CDR3 protein is CASSRGGGVNTEAFF. The CDR3 coding sequence is TGTGCCAGCAGTAGAGGGGGCGGGGTGAACACTGAAGCTTTCTTT.